This TCR beta chain was identified in a study of T cells after posttransplantation cyclophosphamide. CDR1 is SEHNR, CDR2 FQNEAQ, per germline (reference sequence). This CDR3 has 15 amino acids. The V and J ends lost 5 bases and 7 bases respectively, with 17 bases between them. Cyclophosphamide on days +3 and +4 followed busulfan-fludarabine conditioning and a marrow graft. Study-wide results and limits: Recipient CMV seropositivity and CMV reactivation strongly tracked TRB clonality. Donor CD8+ memory clones often dominated recipient blood repertoires at later times. Skin or GI-infiltrating T cells shared few TRB sequences with blood.

Assay: immunoSEQ multiplex PCR; the TCRdb copy retains only in-frame clones and omits some. In total the sample includes 7,000 to 9,500 clones, none of them seen once. There are many counts of this clone. What it recognizes is unknown. The starting material was PBMCs, obtained around 370 days after allogeneic stem cell transplant with posttransplant cyclophosphamide. This TCR was sampled from a male patient aged 50 or older who received an allogeneic stem cell transplant from a related donor and was CMV-positive. Some T cells may have originated in the graft donor. The chain joins TRBV7-9 to TRBJ1-4; perhaps TRBD1 as D (6 bases). The CDR3 spells CASSPGAGAVEKLFF. The CDR3 coding sequence is TGTGCCAGCAGCCCCGGGGCAGGGGCCGTTGAAAAACTGTTTTTT. Together with reference TRBV7-9 and TRBJ1-4, the CDR3 gives the full variable domain: DTGVSQNPRHKITKRGQNVTFRCDPISEHNRLYWYRQTLGQGPEFLTYFQNEAQLEKSRLLSDRFSAERPKGSFSTLEIQRTEQGDSAMYLCASSPGAGAVEKLFFGSGTQLSVL.